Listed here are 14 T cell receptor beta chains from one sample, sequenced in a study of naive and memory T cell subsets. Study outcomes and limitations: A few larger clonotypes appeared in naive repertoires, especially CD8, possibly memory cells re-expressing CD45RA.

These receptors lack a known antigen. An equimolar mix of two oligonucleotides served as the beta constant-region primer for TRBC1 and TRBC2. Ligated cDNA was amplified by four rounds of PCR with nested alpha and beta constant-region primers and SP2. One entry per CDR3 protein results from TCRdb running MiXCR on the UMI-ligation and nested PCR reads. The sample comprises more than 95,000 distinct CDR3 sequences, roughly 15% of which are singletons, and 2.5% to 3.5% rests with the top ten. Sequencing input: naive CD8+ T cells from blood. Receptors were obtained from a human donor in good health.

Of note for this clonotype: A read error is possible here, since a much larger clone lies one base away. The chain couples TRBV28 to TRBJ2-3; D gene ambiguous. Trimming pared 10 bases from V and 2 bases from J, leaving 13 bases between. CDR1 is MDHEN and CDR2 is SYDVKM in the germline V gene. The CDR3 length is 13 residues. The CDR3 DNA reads TGTGCCAACAGACTCCGAATCACAGATACGCAGTATTTT. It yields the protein CANRLRITDTQYF.

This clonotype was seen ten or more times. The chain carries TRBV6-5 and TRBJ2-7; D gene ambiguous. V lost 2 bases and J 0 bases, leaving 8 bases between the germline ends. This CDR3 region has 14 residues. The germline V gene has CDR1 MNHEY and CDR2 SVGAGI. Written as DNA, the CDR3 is TGTGCCAGCAGTTACACAGAGAGCTCCTACGAGCAGTACTTC. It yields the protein CASSYTESSYEQYF.

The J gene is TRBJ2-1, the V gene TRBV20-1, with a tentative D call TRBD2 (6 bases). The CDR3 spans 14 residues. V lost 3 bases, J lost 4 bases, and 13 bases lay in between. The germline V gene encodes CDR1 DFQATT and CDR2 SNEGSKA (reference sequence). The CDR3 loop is CSASGGMSYNEQFF. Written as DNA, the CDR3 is TGCAGTGCTAGCGGCGGGATGTCATACAATGAGCAGTTCTTC.

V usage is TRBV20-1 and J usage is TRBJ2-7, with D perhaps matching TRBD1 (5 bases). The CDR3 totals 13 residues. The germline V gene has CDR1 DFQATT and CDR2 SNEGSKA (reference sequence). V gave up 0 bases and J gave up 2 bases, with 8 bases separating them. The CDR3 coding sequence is TGCAGTGCTAGAGATCAGGGAACCTACGAGCAGTACTTC. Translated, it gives CSARDQGTYEQYF.

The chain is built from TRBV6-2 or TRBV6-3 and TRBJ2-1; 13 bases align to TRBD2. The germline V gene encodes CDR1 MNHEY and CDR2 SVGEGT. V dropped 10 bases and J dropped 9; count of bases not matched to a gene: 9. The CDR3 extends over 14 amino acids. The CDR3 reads CATSLAGGPGEQFF. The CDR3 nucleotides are TGTGCCACCTCACTAGCGGGAGGGCCTGGTGAGCAGTTCTTC.

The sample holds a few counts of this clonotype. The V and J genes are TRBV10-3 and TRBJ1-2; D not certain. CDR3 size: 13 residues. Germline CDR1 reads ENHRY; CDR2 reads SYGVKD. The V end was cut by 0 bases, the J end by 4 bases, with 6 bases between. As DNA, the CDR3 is TGTGCCATCAGTGAGTCAGAGATCTATGGCTACACCTTC. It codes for CAISESEIYGYTF.

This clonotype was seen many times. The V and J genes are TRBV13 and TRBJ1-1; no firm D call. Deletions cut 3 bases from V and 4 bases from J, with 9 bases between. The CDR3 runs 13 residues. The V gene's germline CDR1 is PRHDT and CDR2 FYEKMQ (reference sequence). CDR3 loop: CASSLGTPTEAFF. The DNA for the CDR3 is TGTGCCAGCAGCTTGGGAACCCCCACTGAAGCTTTCTTT.

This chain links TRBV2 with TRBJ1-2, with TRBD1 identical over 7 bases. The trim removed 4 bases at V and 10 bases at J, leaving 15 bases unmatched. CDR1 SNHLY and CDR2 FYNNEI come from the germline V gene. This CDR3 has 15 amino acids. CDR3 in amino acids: CASSAWDSYNGDYTF. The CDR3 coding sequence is TGTGCCAGCAGTGCTTGGGACAGTTATAATGGTGACTACACCTTC.

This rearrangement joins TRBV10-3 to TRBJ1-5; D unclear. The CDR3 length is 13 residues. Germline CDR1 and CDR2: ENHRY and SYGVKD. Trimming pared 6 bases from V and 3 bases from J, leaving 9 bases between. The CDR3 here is CAIRGGNNQPQHF. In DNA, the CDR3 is TGTGCCATCAGGGGAGGCAACAATCAGCCCCAGCATTTT.

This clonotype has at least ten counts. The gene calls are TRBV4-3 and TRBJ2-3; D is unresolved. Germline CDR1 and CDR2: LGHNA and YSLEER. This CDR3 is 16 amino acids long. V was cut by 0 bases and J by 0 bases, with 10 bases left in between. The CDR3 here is CASSQDTVSSTDTQYF. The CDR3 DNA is TGCGCCAGCAGCCAAGATACCGTGTCTAGCACAGATACGCAGTATTTT.

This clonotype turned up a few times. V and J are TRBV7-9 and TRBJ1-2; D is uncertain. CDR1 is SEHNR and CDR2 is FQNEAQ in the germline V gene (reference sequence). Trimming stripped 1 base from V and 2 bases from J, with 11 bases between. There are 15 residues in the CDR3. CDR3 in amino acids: CASSLVGRSNYGYTF. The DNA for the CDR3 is TGTGCCAGCAGCTTAGTTGGGCGGAGCAACTATGGCTACACCTTC.

CDR3 sequence (DNA): TGCAGTGCTAAGGGGGGGACAGCCCTATACGAGCAGTACTTC. This sequence encodes CSAKGGTALYEQYF. The V and J genes are TRBV20-1 and TRBJ2-7; D tentatively fits TRBD1 or TRBD2 (7 bases each). The V gene's germline CDR1 is DFQATT and CDR2 SNEGSKA (reference sequence). This CDR3 spans 14 amino acids. V lost 4 bases and J 4 bases, leaving 17 bases between the germline ends.

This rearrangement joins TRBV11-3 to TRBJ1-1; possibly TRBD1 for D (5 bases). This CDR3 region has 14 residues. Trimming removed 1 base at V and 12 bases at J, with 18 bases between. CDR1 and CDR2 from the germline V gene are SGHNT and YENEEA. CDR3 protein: CASSLANLGTVSFF. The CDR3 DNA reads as TGTGCCAGCAGCTTAGCCAACTTAGGGACGGTATCTTTCTTT.

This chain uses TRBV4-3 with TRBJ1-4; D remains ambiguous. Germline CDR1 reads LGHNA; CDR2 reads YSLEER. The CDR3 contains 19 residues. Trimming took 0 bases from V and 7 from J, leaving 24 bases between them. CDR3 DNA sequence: TGCGCCAGCAGCCAAGATACGATAACCTTCGCACGTGGGTTTGAAAAACTGTTTTTT. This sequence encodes CASSQDTITFARGFEKLFF.